The next 22 T cell receptor beta chains were all read from a single sample in a study of blood T cell repertoires in COVID-19. Assay used: immunoSEQ multiplex PCR; TCRdb lists only in-frame clones, some missing. The data show roughly 120,000 clones, over 80% seen once. The sample was peripheral blood. Source of these receptors: an older man with acute or convalescent COVID-19.

In its sample, this clone was seen a few times. The V and J genes are TRBV6-1 and TRBJ2-2; 15 nucleotides align to TRBD2. The junction had 7 bases not matched to a gene; V was cut back by 4 bases and J by 7 bases. This CDR3 contains 17 residues. Germline V gene lookup returns CDR1 MNHNS and CDR2 SASEGT. CDR3 in DNA: TGTGCCAGCAGTGCACCCGGGACTAGCGGGGGGAACGGGGAGCTGTTTTTT. It translates to CASSAPGTSGGNGELFF.

V and J are TRBV7-2 and TRBJ1-2, with a weak D call TRBD1 (5 bases). Germline CDR1 is SGHTA and CDR2 is FQGNSA. The CDR3 totals 12 residues. V lost 5 bases and J lost 4, with 8 bases in between. CDR3 in amino acids: CASSRGSYGYTF. The CDR3 DNA reads TGTGCCAGCAGCCGGGGGTCCTATGGCTACACCTTC.

The chain employs TRBV2 and TRBJ2-7, with 10 bases aligning to TRBD2. CDR1 SNHLY and CDR2 FYNNEI come from the germline V gene. The V gene end was trimmed by 4 bases and the J gene end by 1 base; junction bases not matched to a gene: 10. This CDR3 is 17 amino acids long. The CDR3 nucleotides are TGTGCCAGCAGTGTTGGTGCGTCTAGCGGGGGTTCCTACGAGCAGTACTTC. Amino acid sequence: CASSVGASSGGSYEQYF. The full variable domain, rest sourced from reference TRBV2 and TRBJ2-7, is EPEVTQTPSHQVTQMGQEVILRCVPISNHLYFYWYRQILGQKVEFLVSFYNNEISEKSEIFDDQFSVERPDGSNFTLKIRSTKLEDSAMYFCASSVGASSGGSYEQYFGPGTRLTVT.

The chain employs TRBV9 and TRBJ1-6; TRBD1 might be the D (6 bases). The CDR3 is 16 residues long. The V gene lost 4 bases and the J gene lost 6 bases, with 17 bases spanning the gap. CDR1 SGDLS and CDR2 YYNGEE come from the germline V gene. In nucleotides, the CDR3 is TGTGCCAGCAGCCCAAAGGACAGCTGGACTAATTCACCCCTCCACTTT. It translates to CASSPKDSWTNSPLHF.

This clone occurred a few times. This chain connects TRBV18 to TRBJ2-2, with D tentatively TRBD1 (6 bases). The germline V and J ends were trimmed by 5 bases and 1 base, with 8 bases remaining between them. CDR1 KGHSH and CDR2 LQKENI come from the germline V gene. The CDR3 loop spans 14 amino acids. In nucleotides, the CDR3 is TGTGCCAGCTCAACGGGACAGAACACCGGGGAGCTGTTTTTT. Translating gives CASSTGQNTGELFF.

Only one count was recorded for this clone. This chain joins TRBV7-8 and TRBJ1-6, with D tentatively TRBD1 (6 bases). Germline V gene data show CDR1 as SGHVS and CDR2 as FQNEAQ. The ends were cut back, 1 base at V and 9 bases at J, with 10 bases in the middle. This CDR3 is 14 amino acids long. The CDR3 spells CASSLGDRSSPLHF. The CDR3 DNA reads TGTGCCAGCAGCTTAGGCGACAGGTCTTCACCCCTCCACTTT.

The V gene is TRBV5-1, the J gene TRBJ1-1, with 7 bases that match TRBD1. The CDR3 covers 15 residues. Germline CDR1 reads SGHRS; CDR2 reads YFSETQ. V shed 2 bases and J 0 bases; nucleotides not matched to a gene: 4. The CDR3 protein is CASSFGGTVNTEAFF. DNA of the CDR3: TGCGCCAGCAGCTTTGGCGGGACAGTGAACACTGAAGCTTTCTTT.

The genes are TRBV4-1 and TRBJ2-4; TRBD2 matches at 8 bases. V trimming: 4 bases; J trimming: 3 bases; junction bases outside the gene matches: 8. The germline CDR1 and CDR2 sequences are MGHRA and YSYEKL. There are 16 residues in the CDR3. CDR3 nucleotide sequence: TGCGCCAGCAGCCCGCTTGCGGGGGGCGGCAAAAACATTCAGTACTTC. It yields the protein CASSPLAGGGKNIQYF.

This clone was seen only once. The chain carries TRBV5-1 and TRBJ1-5; a possible D gene is TRBD1 (6 bases). The CDR3 covers 15 residues. Trimming removed 0 bases from V and 6 bases from J, with 13 bases in between. In germline, CDR1 is SGHRS, CDR2 YFSETQ. The CDR3 nucleotides are TGCGCCAGCAGCTTGGCGGGGGGGGGCGGTCAGCCCCAGCATTTT. Protein sequence: CASSLAGGGGQPQHF. Together with reference TRBV5-1 and TRBJ1-5, the CDR3 gives the full variable domain: KAGVTQTPRYLIKTRGQQVTLSCSPISGHRSVSWYQQTPGQGLQFLFEYFSETQRNKGNFPGRFSGRQFSNSRSEMNVSTLELGDSALYLCASSLAGGGGQPQHFGDGTRLSIL.

V and J are TRBV5-6 and TRBJ2-5, with D tentatively TRBD2 (6 bases). The CDR3 contains 15 residues. V was trimmed by 2 bases and J by 5 bases, leaving 16 bases between them. CDR1 is SGHDT and CDR2 is YYEEEE in the germline V gene. CDR3 DNA: TGTGCCAGCAGCTTATTAAAGGGGAGGCAGGAGACCCAGTACTTC. Translation: CASSLLKGRQETQYF.

The chain carries TRBV28 and TRBJ1-3, with D unresolved. V was shortened by 2 bases and J by 0 bases, with 5 bases between the two germline ends. Germline CDR1 MDHEN, CDR2 SYDVKM. The CDR3 runs to 14 residues. CDR3 sequence reads: CASSLMSSGNTIYF. CDR3 in DNA: TGTGCCAGCAGTTTAATGAGCTCTGGAAACACCATATATTTT.

The rearrangement joins TRBV7-3 to TRBJ2-2, with D perhaps matching TRBD2 (5 bases). There are 14 residues in the CDR3. V lost 4 bases to trimming and J lost 1 base, with 7 bases between them. Germline V gene data show CDR1 as SGHTA and CDR2 as FQGTGA. The CDR3 coding sequence is TGTGCCAGCAGCTCGGGGAGGAACACCGGGGAGCTGTTTTTT. Protein: CASSSGRNTGELFF.

The chain uses TRBV14 and TRBJ1-6; no reliable D call. The CDR3 contains 15 residues. The germline CDR1 and CDR2 sequences are SGHDN and FVKESK. Trimming cost V 6 bases and J 1 base, with 10 bases left between them. The CDR3 bases are TGTGCCAGCAGTCCAGGACTATCCTATAATTCACCCCTCCACTTT. Translation gives CASSPGLSYNSPLHF.

V gene TRBV7-2 combines with J gene TRBJ2-3, with 11 bases fitting TRBD2. This CDR3 is built from 16 residues. Germline CDR1 and CDR2: SGHTA and FQGNSA. J gave up 4 bases and V 0 bases, and 3 bases lay outside the gene matches. This CDR3 reads CASSLASGGASDTQYF. The CDR3 DNA reads as TGTGCCAGCAGCTTAGCTAGCGGGGGGGCGTCAGATACGCAGTATTTT.

The J gene is TRBJ2-1, the V gene TRBV11-2; D is uncertain. Germline V gene sequence: CDR1 SGHAT, CDR2 FQNNGV. Trimming pared 5 bases from V and 4 bases from J, leaving 18 bases between. The CDR3 runs to 16 residues. In DNA form, the CDR3 reads TGTGCCAGCAGCGTAGGTCGTCAGACTCCTTACAATGAGCAGTTCTTC. Translated: CASSVGRQTPYNEQFF.

The chain combines TRBV5-8 with TRBJ1-5; perhaps TRBD1 as D (5 bases). CDR1 and CDR2 from the germline V gene are SGHTS and YDEGEE. This CDR3 is 15 amino acids long. Trimming left V 9 bases short and J 0 bases short, with 16 bases between. The CDR3 bases are TGTGCCACCACGCGGGGCCAGTATAGCAATCAGCCCCAGCATTTT. It specifies CATTRGQYSNQPQHF.

J is TRBJ2-6 and V is TRBV28; 8 nucleotides line up with TRBD1. Germline CDR1 MDHEN, CDR2 SYDVKM. V lost 3 bases to trimming and J lost 0 bases; unmatched junction nucleotides: 4. This CDR3 comprises 17 residues. Written as DNA, the CDR3 is TGTGCCAGCAGTTTCCGGACAGGGATCTCTGGGGCCAACGTCCTGACTTTC. It translates to CASSFRTGISGANVLTF.

The V and J genes are TRBV15 and TRBJ2-6; no definite D call. CDR1 and CDR2 (germline): LNHNV, YYDKDF (reference sequence). The V end was cut by 7 bases, the J end by 1 base, with 5 bases between. This CDR3 has 13 residues. The CDR3 DNA sequence: TGTGCCACCACGGGTTCTGGGGCCAACGTCCTGACTTTC. It translates to CATTGSGANVLTF.

The V gene is TRBV7-8, the J gene TRBJ2-2; the match to TRBD2 covers 8 bases. This CDR3 is 18 amino acids long. The trim removed 2 bases at V and 0 bases at J, leaving 8 bases unmatched. Germline CDR1 and CDR2: SGHVS and FQNEAQ. The CDR3, as DNA: TGTGCCAGCAGCTTAAGGTCGGGGGGGCCGGCGAACACCGGGGAGCTGTTTTTT. Protein product: CASSLRSGGPANTGELFF.

The gene calls are TRBV28 and TRBJ1-4; TRBD1 matches 11 bases. Germline V gives CDR1 MDHEN, CDR2 SYDVKM. V lost 8 bases, J lost 8 bases, and 10 bases stayed unmatched. This CDR3 has 15 residues. The CDR3 here is CASSKPGQGGEKLFF. Written as DNA, the CDR3 is TGTGCCAGCTCGAAACCGGGACAGGGGGGAGAAAAACTGTTTTTT.

The genes are TRBV12-3 or TRBV12-4 and TRBJ2-7; possibly TRBD2 for D (6 bases). The CDR3 contains 11 residues. Deletions cut 6 bases from V and 4 bases from J, with 7 bases between. This CDR3 is CASSAGYEQYF. For the CDR3, the DNA is TGTGCCAGCAGCGCGGGATACGAGCAGTACTTC.

V gene TRBV4-1 combines with J gene TRBJ2-7, with D possibly matching TRBD2 (5 bases). The V gene's germline CDR1 is MGHRA and CDR2 YSYEKL. The CDR3 has 15 amino acids. V was shortened by 3 bases and J by 6 bases, with 18 bases between the two germline ends. The CDR3 is CASSHETEGVGEQYF. CDR3 nucleotide sequence: TGCGCCAGCAGCCATGAGACTGAGGGTGTGGGCGAGCAGTACTTC.